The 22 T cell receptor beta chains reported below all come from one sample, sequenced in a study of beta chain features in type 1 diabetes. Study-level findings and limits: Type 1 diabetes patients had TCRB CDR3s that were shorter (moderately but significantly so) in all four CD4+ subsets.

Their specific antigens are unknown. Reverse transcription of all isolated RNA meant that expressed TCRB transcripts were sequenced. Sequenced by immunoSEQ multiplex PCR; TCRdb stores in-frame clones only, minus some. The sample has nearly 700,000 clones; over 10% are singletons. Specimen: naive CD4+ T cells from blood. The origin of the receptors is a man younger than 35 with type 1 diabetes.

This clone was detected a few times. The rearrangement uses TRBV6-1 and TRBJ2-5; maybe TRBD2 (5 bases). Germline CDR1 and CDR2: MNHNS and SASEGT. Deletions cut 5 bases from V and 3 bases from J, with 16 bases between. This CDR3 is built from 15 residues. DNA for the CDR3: TGTGCCAGCAGTACCTCAATACCAGCGGAAGAGACCCAGTACTTC. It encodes CASSTSIPAEETQYF.

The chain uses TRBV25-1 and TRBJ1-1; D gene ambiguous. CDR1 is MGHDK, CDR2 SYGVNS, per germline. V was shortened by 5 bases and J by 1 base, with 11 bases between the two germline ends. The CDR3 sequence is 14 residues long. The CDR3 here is CASSSLSGNTEAFF. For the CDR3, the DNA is TGTGCCAGCAGTTCCCTCTCTGGGAACACTGAAGCTTTCTTT.

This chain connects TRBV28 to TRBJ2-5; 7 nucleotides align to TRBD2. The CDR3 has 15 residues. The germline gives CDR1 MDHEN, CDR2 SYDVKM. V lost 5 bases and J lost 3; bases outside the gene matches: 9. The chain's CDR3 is CASSGDRGGEETQYF. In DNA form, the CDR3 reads TGTGCCAGCAGTGGGGACCGGGGAGGGGAAGAGACCCAGTACTTC.

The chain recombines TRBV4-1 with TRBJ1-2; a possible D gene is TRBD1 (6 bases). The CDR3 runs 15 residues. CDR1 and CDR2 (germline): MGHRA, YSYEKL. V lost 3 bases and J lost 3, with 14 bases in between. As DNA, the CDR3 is TGCGCCAGCAGCCAGCCGACAGGAGGTGACTATGGCTACACCTTC. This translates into CASSQPTGGDYGYTF.

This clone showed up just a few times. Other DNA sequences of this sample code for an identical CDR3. CDR3 amino acids: CAWSRSLNTGELFF. For the CDR3, the DNA is TGTGCCTGGAGTAGAAGCTTGAACACCGGGGAGCTGTTTTTT. The J gene is TRBJ2-2, the V gene TRBV30; no clear D. The CDR3 consists of 14 residues. V was pared by 2 bases and J by 1 base, with 8 bases between. Germline V gene lookup returns CDR1 GTSNPN and CDR2 SVGIG (reference sequence).

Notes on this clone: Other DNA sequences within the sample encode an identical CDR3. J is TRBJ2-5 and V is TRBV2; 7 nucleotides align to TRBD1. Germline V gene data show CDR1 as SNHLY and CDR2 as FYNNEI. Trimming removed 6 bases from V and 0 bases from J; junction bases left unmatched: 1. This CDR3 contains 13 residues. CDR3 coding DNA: TGTGCCAGCAGCGGGACAGACCAAGAGACCCAGTACTTC. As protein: CASSGTDQETQYF.

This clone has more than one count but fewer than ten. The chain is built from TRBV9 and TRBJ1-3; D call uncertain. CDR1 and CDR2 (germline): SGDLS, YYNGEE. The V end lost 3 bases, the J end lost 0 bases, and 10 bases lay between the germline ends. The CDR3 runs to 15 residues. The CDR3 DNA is TGTGCCAGCAGCGGACCGGGTAGCTCTGGAAACACCATATATTTT. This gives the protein CASSGPGSSGNTIYF.

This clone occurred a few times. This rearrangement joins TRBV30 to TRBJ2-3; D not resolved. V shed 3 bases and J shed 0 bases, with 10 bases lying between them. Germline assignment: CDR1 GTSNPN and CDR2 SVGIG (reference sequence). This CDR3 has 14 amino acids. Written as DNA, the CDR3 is TGTGCCTGGAGGGGCAGGTTAAGCACAGATACGCAGTATTTT. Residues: CAWRGRLSTDTQYF. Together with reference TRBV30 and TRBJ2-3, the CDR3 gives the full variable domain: SQTIHQWPATLVQPVGSPLSLECTVEGTSNPNLYWYRQAAGRGLQLLFYSVGIGQISSEVPQNLSASRPQDRQFILSSKKLLLSDSGFYLCAWRGRLSTDTQYFGPGTRLTVL.

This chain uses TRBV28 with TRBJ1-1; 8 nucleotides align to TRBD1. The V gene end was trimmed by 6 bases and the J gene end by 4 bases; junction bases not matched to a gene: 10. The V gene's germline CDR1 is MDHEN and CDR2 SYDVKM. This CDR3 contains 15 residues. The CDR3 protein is CASSPGQGAVTEAFF. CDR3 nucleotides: TGTGCCAGCAGCCCCGGACAGGGTGCGGTCACTGAAGCTTTCTTT.

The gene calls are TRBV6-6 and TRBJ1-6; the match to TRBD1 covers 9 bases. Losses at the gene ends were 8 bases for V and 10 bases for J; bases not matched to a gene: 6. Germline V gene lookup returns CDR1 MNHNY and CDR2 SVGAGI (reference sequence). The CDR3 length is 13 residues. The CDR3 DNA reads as TGTGCCAGCGGGACAGGGCAGGGATCACCCCTCCACTTT. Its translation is CASGTGQGSPLHF.

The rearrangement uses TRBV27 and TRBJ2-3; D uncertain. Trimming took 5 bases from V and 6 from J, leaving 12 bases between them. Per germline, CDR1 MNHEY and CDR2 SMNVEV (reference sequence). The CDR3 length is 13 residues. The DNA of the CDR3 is TGTGCCAGCAGTCTCTCTCCGAGGGATACGCAGTATTTT. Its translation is CASSLSPRDTQYF.

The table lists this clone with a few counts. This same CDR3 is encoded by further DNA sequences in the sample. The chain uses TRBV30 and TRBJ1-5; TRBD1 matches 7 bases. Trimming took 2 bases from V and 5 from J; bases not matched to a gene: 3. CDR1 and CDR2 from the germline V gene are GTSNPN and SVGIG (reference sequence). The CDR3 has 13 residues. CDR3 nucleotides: TGTGCCTGGAGTCGACAGGGAGATCAGCCCCAGCATTTT. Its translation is CAWSRQGDQPQHF.

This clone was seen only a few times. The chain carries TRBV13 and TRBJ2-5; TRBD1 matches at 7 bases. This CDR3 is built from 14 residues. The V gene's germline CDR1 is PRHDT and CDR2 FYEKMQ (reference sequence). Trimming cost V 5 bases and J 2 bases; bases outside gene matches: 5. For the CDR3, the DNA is TGTGCCAGCAGCCCCCGGGACAGACAAGAGACCCAGTACTTC. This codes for CASSPRDRQETQYF.

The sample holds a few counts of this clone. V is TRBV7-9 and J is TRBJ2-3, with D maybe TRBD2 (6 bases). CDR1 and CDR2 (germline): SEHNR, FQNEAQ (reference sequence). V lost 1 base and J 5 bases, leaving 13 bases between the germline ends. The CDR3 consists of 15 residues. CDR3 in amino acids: CASSLGDGGRDTQYF. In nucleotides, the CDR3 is TGTGCCAGCAGCTTAGGTGACGGGGGTCGAGATACGCAGTATTTT.

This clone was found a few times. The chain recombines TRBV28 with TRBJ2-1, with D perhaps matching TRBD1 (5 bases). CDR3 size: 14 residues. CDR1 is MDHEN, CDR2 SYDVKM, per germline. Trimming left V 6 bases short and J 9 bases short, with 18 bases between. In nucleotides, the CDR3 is TGTGCCAGCAGCACGCCCCCCCTCAGGGTTGAGCAGTTCTTC. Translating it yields CASSTPPLRVEQFF.

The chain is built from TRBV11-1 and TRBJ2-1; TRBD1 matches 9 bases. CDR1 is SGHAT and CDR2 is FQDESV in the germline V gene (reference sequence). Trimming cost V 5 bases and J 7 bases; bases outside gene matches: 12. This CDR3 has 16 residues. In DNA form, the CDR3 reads TGTGCCAGCAGCCTACGCGGGGACAGGGTTCGGAATGAGCAGTTCTTC. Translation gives CASSLRGDRVRNEQFF.

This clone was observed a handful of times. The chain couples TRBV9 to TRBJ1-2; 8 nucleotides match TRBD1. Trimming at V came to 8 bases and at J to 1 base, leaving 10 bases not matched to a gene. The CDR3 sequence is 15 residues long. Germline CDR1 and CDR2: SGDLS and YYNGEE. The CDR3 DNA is TGTGCCAGTACACCCACAGGGGGTCTTAACTATGGCTACACCTTC. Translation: CASTPTGGLNYGYTF. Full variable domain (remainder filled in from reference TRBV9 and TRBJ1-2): DSGVTQTPKHLITATGQRVTLRCSPRSGDLSVYWYQQSLDQGLQFLIQYYNGEERAKGNILERFSAQQFPDLHSELNLSSLELGDSALYFCASTPTGGLNYGYTFGSGTRLTVV.

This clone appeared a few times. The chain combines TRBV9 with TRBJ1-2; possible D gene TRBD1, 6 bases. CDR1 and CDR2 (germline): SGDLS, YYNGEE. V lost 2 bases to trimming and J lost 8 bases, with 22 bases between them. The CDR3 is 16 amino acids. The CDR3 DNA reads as TGTGCCAGCAGCGTCTCCGAAGCCAAAACAGGGTACGGCTACACCTTC. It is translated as CASSVSEAKTGYGYTF.

The CDR3 DNA follows: TGTGCCTGGAGTCCGGTAAGACGGACCCTCACTGAAGCTTTCTTT. Amino acids: CAWSPVRRTLTEAFF. The chain has TRBV30 and TRBJ1-1, with D hard to call. CDR1 and CDR2 from the germline V gene are GTSNPN and SVGIG (reference sequence). Trimming cost V 2 bases and J 4 bases, with 17 bases left between them. There are 15 residues in the CDR3.

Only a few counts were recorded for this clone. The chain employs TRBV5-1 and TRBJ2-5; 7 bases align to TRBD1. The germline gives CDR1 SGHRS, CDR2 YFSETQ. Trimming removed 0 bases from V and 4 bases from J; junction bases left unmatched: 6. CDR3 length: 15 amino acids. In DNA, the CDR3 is TGCGCCAGCAGCTTGGGAGCGTCAGGGGGAGAGACCCAGTACTTC. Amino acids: CASSLGASGGETQYF. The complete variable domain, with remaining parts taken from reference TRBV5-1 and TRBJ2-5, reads KAGVTQTPRYLIKTRGQQVTLSCSPISGHRSVSWYQQTPGQGLQFLFEYFSETQRNKGNFPGRFSGRQFSNSRSEMNVSTLELGDSALYLCASSLGASGGETQYFGPGTRLLVL.

CDR3 DNA: TGTGCCAGCAGCCCCGGACTAGCGGGGTTAATAGATACGCAGTATTTT. Translation: CASSPGLAGLIDTQYF. The V and J genes are TRBV11-3 and TRBJ2-3, with 12 bases identical to TRBD2. This CDR3 is built from 16 residues. The V and J ends lost 5 bases and 5 bases, in that order; junction bases with no gene match: 8. Germline CDR1 and CDR2: SGHNT and YENEEA.

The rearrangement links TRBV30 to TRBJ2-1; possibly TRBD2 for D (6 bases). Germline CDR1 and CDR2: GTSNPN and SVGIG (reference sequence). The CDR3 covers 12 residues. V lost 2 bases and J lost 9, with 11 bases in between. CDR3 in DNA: TGTGCCTGGAGTACCGGGGGAGCTGAGCAGTTCTTC. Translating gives CAWSTGGAEQFF. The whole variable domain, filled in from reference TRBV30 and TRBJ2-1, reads SQTIHQWPATLVQPVGSPLSLECTVEGTSNPNLYWYRQAAGRGLQLLFYSVGIGQISSEVPQNLSASRPQDRQFILSSKKLLLSDSGFYLCAWSTGGAEQFFGPGTRLTVL.